These 9 T cell receptor beta chains originate from one sample sequenced in a study of breast tumors, draining lymph nodes, adjacent tissues. Breast cancer patients provided tissue from their axillary draining lymph nodes. TCRdb processed the multiplex PCR reads anew with MiXCR; each CDR3 protein has one entry. The sample shows around 130,000 distinct CDR3 sequences, 21% of them seen only once. Sequenced input: axillary lymph node tissue. The receptor source for this set is a female donor with breast cancer. Some clones in this sample may be carry-over from other donors' samples.

This clonotype was recorded at least ten times. The chain has TRBV30 and TRBJ2-7; D uncertain. CDR1 and CDR2 (germline): GTSNPN, SVGIG (reference sequence). The V gene lost 0 bases and the J gene lost 9 bases, with 18 bases spanning the gap. The CDR3 length is 14 residues. This CDR3 reads CAWSVPPPSSGQYF. The CDR3 nucleotides are TGTGCCTGGAGTGTACCCCCACCATCTTCTGGGCAGTACTTC.

On this clonotype: This could be a read error, since a much larger clone is one nucleotide away. The rearrangement uses TRBV5-6 and TRBJ2-7, with D uncertain. Germline assignment: CDR1 SGHDT and CDR2 YYEEEE. This CDR3 spans 14 amino acids. V dropped 3 bases and J dropped 1 base, with 11 bases sitting between them. In nucleotides, the CDR3 is TGTGCCAGCAGCTCTAGACACGGGTCCTACGAGCAGTACTTC. It yields the protein CASSSRHGSYEQYF.

Comments on this clonotype: A much larger clone differs by one base, so this may be a read error. V gene TRBV5-6 combines with J gene TRBJ2-5; 7 positions match TRBD2. CDR1 SGHDT and CDR2 YYEEEE come from the germline V gene. The length of the CDR3 is 13 residues. CDR3 sequence reads: CASGLGREGTQYF. CDR3 nucleotide sequence: TGTGCCAGCGGCTTGGGGAGGGAAGGGACCCAGTACTTC.

This chain uses TRBV6-2 or TRBV6-3 with TRBJ2-1, with D perhaps TRBD1 (5 bases). Germline assignment: CDR1 MNHEY and CDR2 SVGEGT. The CDR3 covers 12 residues. Trimming stripped 4 bases from V and 7 bases from J, with 8 bases between. CDR3 in amino acids: CASSWSGNEQFF. CDR3 DNA: TGTGCCAGCAGTTGGTCAGGGAATGAGCAGTTCTTC.

The chain has TRBV28 and TRBJ1-2, with 7 positions matching TRBD1. The CDR3 is 13 amino acids. Losses at the gene ends were 6 bases for V and 7 bases for J; bases not matched to a gene: 8. Germline CDR1 and CDR2: MDHEN and SYDVKM. CDR3 bases: TGTGCCAGCAGACCCAGGGGGACCTGTGGCTACACCTTC. This codes for CASRPRGTCGYTF.

Regarding this clonotype: This may stem from a read error, because a much larger clone lies one nucleotide away. The chain employs TRBV3-1 and TRBJ2-7; 8 bases agree with TRBD1. Germline V gives CDR1 LGHDT, CDR2 YNNKEL (reference sequence). The ends lost 4 bases at V and 6 bases at J; junction bases unmatched: 8. The CDR3 length is 14 residues. This chain's CDR3 is CASSPKTGVTEQYF. In nucleotides, the CDR3 is TGTGCCAGCAGCCCCAAGACAGGGGTTACCGAGCAGTACTTC.

This clonotype came up many times. V usage is TRBV6-4 and J usage is TRBJ2-2; possible D gene TRBD1, 5 bases. Germline CDR1 reads MRHNA; CDR2 reads SNTAGT. The CDR3 spans 14 residues. V gave up 11 bases and J gave up 0 bases, with 13 bases separating them. CDR3 amino acids: CALARTPNTGELFF. In nucleotides, the CDR3 is TGTGCCCTCGCCCGGACACCGAACACCGGGGAGCTGTTTTTT.

Details on this clonotype: The junction differs from germline at one of its ends, possibly a read error. The V call is TRBV3-1, the J call TRBJ2-3, with 8 bases aligning to TRBD1. In germline, CDR1 is LGHDT, CDR2 YNNKEL (reference sequence). This CDR3 has 17 amino acids. This chain's CDR3 is CASSKEGQGARADTQYF. The CDR3 nucleotides are TGTGCCAGCAGCAAAGAGGGGCAGGGGGCCCGAGCAGATACGCAGTATTTT.

The sample holds many counts of this clonotype. The chain joins TRBV27 to TRBJ2-5; 8 positions match TRBD2. V was clipped by 6 bases and J by 5 bases; unmatched bases: 11. The CDR3 consists of 15 residues. The V gene's germline CDR1 is MNHEY and CDR2 SMNVEV (reference sequence). The CDR3 DNA is TGTGCCAGCAGAGGCGTAAGCGGGAGAGCGGAGACCCAGTACTTC. Translating gives CASRGVSGRAETQYF.